The 22 T cell receptor beta chains reported below all come from one sample, sequenced in a study of T cell therapy after organ transplantation. This table comes from immunoSEQ multiplex PCR, and its TCRdb copy is limited to in-frame clones, with some not included. Here the sample spans tens of thousands of clones, 94% being singletons. Their cognate antigens are unknown. The sequencing here drew on CD8+ T cells from blood, taken before autologous CMV-specific T cell therapy. The receptors were gathered from a human patient who had received a solid organ transplant and had CMV disease.

The chain combines TRBV6-5 with TRBJ2-2, with TRBD2 identical over 7 bases. The CDR3 consists of 15 residues. CDR1 MNHEY and CDR2 SVGAGI come from the germline V gene. Losses at the gene ends were 8 bases for V and 2 bases for J; bases not matched to a gene: 8. The CDR3 here is CASGPSGINTGELFF. The CDR3 DNA reads TGTGCCAGCGGACCCAGCGGGATTAACACCGGGGAGCTGTTTTTT.

The chain links TRBV11-3 to TRBJ2-3, with 14 bases lining up with TRBD2. This CDR3 region has 15 residues. Germline V gene data show CDR1 as SGHNT and CDR2 as YENEEA. After removal of 5 bases from V and 6 bases from J, the junction contained 4 bases not matched to a gene. The CDR3 DNA is TGTGCCAGCAGCCTAGGACTAGCGGGGGGTGATACGCAGTATTTT. This codes for CASSLGLAGGDTQYF.

The rearrangement joins TRBV27 to TRBJ1-2; weak D call: TRBD1 (5 bases). Deletions cut 3 bases from V and 6 bases from J, with 14 bases between. The CDR3 is 14 residues long. CDR1 and CDR2 from the germline V gene are MNHEY and SMNVEV (reference sequence). CDR3 bases: TGTGCCAGCAGTTTGGGCAGGGAGTTAGATGGCTACACCTTC. This codes for CASSLGRELDGYTF.

This clone was detected a few times. Other nucleotide sequences from this sample produce the same CDR3. The chain combines TRBV29-1 with TRBJ2-7; 9 positions agree with TRBD1. CDR3 size: 13 residues. Germline assignment: CDR1 SQVTM and CDR2 ANQGSEA. V was clipped by 1 base and J by 4 bases; unmatched bases: 2. As DNA, the CDR3 is TGCAGCGTTGAAGGCGGGACAGGGTACGAGCAGTACTTC. It is translated as CSVEGGTGYEQYF.

This chain links TRBV4-3 with TRBJ2-7; 9 bases line up with TRBD1. V gave up 4 bases and J gave up 3 bases; unmatched junction bases: 4. Germline V CDR1 and CDR2: LGHNA, YSLEER. This CDR3 region has 14 residues. The CDR3 nucleotides read TGCGCCAGCAGCCCGGGACAGGGATACTACGAGCAGTACTTC. This codes for CASSPGQGYYEQYF.

This chain joins TRBV5-6 and TRBJ2-7, with D possibly being TRBD2 (5 bases). Germline V lookup: CDR1 SGHDT, CDR2 YYEEEE. V was clipped by 4 bases and J by 12 bases, with 17 bases between them. The CDR3 is made up of 12 amino acids. For the CDR3, the DNA is TGTGCCAGCAGCGGTCCGGACTCCTTGGGGTACTTC. Translation gives CASSGPDSLGYF.

This chain uses TRBV29-1 with TRBJ1-1; D unclear. CDR3 length equals 17 residues. The germline gives CDR1 SQVTM, CDR2 ANQGSEA. V was pared by 2 bases and J by 0 bases, with 19 bases between. The CDR3 coding sequence is TGCAGCGTTGAACCAGTTTATGAGACAACAATGAACACTGAAGCTTTCTTT. As protein: CSVEPVYETTMNTEAFF.

For this clone: One junction end does not reproduce the germline sequence, and a read error may be involved. The V call is TRBV6-1, the J call TRBJ2-3; no clear D gene. The CDR3 consists of 13 residues. Germline V gives CDR1 MNHNS, CDR2 SASEGT. The CDR3 nucleotides read TGTGCCAGCACTGAATGGATTACAGATACGCAGTATTTT. Its translation: CASTEWITDTQYF.

This rearrangement joins TRBV6-5 to TRBJ1-1, with TRBD1 matching over 7 bases. The CDR3 has 13 amino acids. The V gene end was trimmed by 6 bases and the J gene end by 3 bases; junction bases not matched to a gene: 4. The germline V gene encodes CDR1 MNHEY and CDR2 SVGAGI. CDR3 bases: TGTGCCAGCAGAAGACAGGGAGACACTGAAGCTTTCTTT. Translated, it gives CASRRQGDTEAFF.

The chain uses TRBV28 and TRBJ2-3; TRBD1 matches at 9 bases. Germline CDR1 MDHEN, CDR2 SYDVKM. Germline trimming cut 2 bases from V and 0 bases from J; bases unmatched to any gene: 9. The length of the CDR3 is 18 residues. The CDR3 loop is CASSLPGTGKESTDTQYF. In nucleotides, the CDR3 is TGTGCCAGCAGTTTACCCGGGACAGGGAAAGAAAGCACAGATACGCAGTATTTT.

This clone was seen a single time. V and J are TRBV10-3 and TRBJ2-7, with a possible D match to TRBD2 (5 bases). The germline CDR1 and CDR2 sequences are ENHRY and SYGVKD. V dropped 4 bases and J dropped 7 bases, with 14 bases sitting between them. The CDR3 consists of 13 residues. The CDR3 reads CAISVGLASEQYF. The CDR3 bases are TGTGCCATCAGTGTAGGTTTAGCGTCGGAGCAGTACTTC.

The chain combines TRBV6-5 with TRBJ2-7; TRBD1 matches 12 bases. CDR3 length equals 16 residues. CDR1 and CDR2 (germline): MNHEY, SVGAGI. V shed 3 bases, J shed 6 bases, and the junction held 9 bases outside the gene matches. For the CDR3, the DNA is TGTGCCAGCAGTTATGGATATCCGGGACAGGGGGCCGAGCAGTACTTC. This codes for CASSYGYPGQGAEQYF.

The rearrangement uses TRBV10-2 and TRBJ2-7; perhaps TRBD1 as D (5 bases). The CDR3 spans 15 residues. The V gene's germline CDR1 is WSHSY and CDR2 SAAADI. V gave up 0 bases and J gave up 3 bases, with 12 bases separating them. The CDR3 loop is CASSESRQFNYEQYF. The CDR3, as DNA: TGCGCCAGCAGTGAGTCGAGACAGTTTAACTACGAGCAGTACTTC.

The chain has TRBV9 and TRBJ2-3; 7 positions agree with TRBD2. Germline assignment: CDR1 SGDLS and CDR2 YYNGEE. J gave up 2 bases and V 4 bases, and 13 bases lay outside the gene matches. This CDR3 contains 17 residues. The CDR3 DNA reads TGTGCCAGCAGCAGCCAGACTAGCCCAGTCACCACAGATACGCAGTATTTT. Translation: CASSSQTSPVTTDTQYF.

CDR3 residues: CASSAPGTGEGETQYF. CDR3 coding DNA: TGTGCCAGCAGCGCCCCTGGGACAGGAGAAGGGGAGACCCAGTACTTC. The chain links TRBV7-2 to TRBJ2-5; 8 bases are a match to TRBD1. Germline V lookup: CDR1 SGHTA, CDR2 FQGNSA. Germline trimming cut 5 bases from V and 5 bases from J; bases unmatched to any gene: 13. The CDR3 sequence is 16 residues long.

V gene TRBV27 combines with J gene TRBJ1-1; weak D call: TRBD1 (5 bases). Per germline, CDR1 MNHEY and CDR2 SMNVEV (reference sequence). V gave up 2 bases and J gave up 3 bases, with 10 bases separating them. The CDR3 is 14 residues long. CDR3: CASSLTGAYTEAFF. CDR3 coding DNA: TGTGCCAGCAGTTTAACCGGGGCCTACACTGAAGCTTTCTTT.

V and J are TRBV19 and TRBJ2-1; possible D gene TRBD2, 5 bases. V was shortened by 5 bases and J by 8 bases, with 22 bases between the two germline ends. Germline-derived CDR1 and CDR2 are LNHDA and SQIVND (reference sequence). The CDR3 loop spans 16 amino acids. This CDR3 reads CASSAITAVLIDEQFF. The CDR3 coding sequence is TGTGCCAGTAGTGCCATCACAGCGGTTCTCATTGATGAGCAGTTCTTC.

The rearrangement joins TRBV9 to TRBJ1-1; D gene uncertain. The CDR3 is 11 amino acids. The V gene's germline CDR1 is SGDLS and CDR2 YYNGEE. With 4 bases removed from V and 4 bases from J, the gap between germline ends came to 5 bases. The CDR3 DNA reads as TGTGCCAGCAGCTCCGGCACTGAAGCTTTCTTT. Encoded protein: CASSSGTEAFF.

The chain carries TRBV2 and TRBJ1-1, with D possibly TRBD1 on 6 matching bases. Trimming took off 5 bases at V and 6 bases at J, with 22 bases between the two ends. The CDR3 has 16 residues. Per germline, CDR1 SNHLY and CDR2 FYNNEI. The chain's CDR3 is CASSNPLGGLFAEAFF. CDR3 coding DNA: TGTGCCAGCAGTAATCCCCTCGGGGGGCTTTTTGCTGAAGCTTTCTTT.

This chain links TRBV9 with TRBJ1-3, with D perhaps TRBD1 (6 bases). The CDR3 runs 15 residues. CDR1 and CDR2 (germline): SGDLS, YYNGEE. V lost 3 bases and J 0 bases, leaving 10 bases between the germline ends. DNA of the CDR3: TGTGCCAGCAGCGGGGGGGCCAACTCTGGAAACACCATATATTTT. Its protein product is CASSGGANSGNTIYF.

The J gene is TRBJ2-7, the V gene TRBV13, with 9 bases lining up with TRBD1. This CDR3 comprises 15 residues. Germline V gene sequence: CDR1 PRHDT, CDR2 FYEKMQ (reference sequence). V gave up 5 bases and J gave up 6 bases; unmatched junction bases: 11. CDR3 sequence (DNA): TGTGCCAGCAGCACCGGACAGGGGTCTCTCTCCGAGCAGTACTTC. It encodes CASSTGQGSLSEQYF.

J is TRBJ1-3 and V is TRBV4-1; tentative D call: TRBD1 (5 bases). Trimming stripped 2 bases from V and 0 bases from J, with 8 bases between. This CDR3 is built from 15 residues. From germline, CDR1 is MGHRA and CDR2 YSYEKL. The CDR3 region has the DNA TGCGCCAGCAGCCAAAGGGGCGGCTCTGGAAACACCATATATTTT. It translates to CASSQRGGSGNTIYF.